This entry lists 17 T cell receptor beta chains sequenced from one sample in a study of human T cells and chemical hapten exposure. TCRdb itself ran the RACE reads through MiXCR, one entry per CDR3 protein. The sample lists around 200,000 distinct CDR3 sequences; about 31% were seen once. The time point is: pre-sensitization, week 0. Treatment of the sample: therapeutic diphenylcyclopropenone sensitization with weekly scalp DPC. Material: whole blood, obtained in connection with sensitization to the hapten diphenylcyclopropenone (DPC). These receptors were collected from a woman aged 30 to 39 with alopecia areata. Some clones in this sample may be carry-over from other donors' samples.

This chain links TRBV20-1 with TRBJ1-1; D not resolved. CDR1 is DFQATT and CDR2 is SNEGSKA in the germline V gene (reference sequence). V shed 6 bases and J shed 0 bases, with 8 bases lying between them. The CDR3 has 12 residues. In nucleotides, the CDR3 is TGCAGTGCACCCTTGGTGAACACTGAAGCTTTCTTT. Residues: CSAPLVNTEAFF.

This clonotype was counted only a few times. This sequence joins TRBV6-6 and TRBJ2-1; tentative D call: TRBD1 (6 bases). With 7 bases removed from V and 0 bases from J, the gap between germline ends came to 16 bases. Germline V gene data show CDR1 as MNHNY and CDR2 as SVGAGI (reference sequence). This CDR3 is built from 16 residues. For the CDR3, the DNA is TGTGCCAGCATTAGCAGACAGGCGAGCTCCTACAATGAGCAGTTCTTC. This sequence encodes CASISRQASSYNEQFF.

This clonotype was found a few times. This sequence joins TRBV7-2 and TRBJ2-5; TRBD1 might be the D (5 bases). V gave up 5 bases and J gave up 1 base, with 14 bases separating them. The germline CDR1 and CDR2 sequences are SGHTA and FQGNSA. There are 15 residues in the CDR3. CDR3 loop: CASSLQGASQETQYF. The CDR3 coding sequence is TGTGCCAGCAGCCTTCAGGGCGCCAGCCAAGAGACCCAGTACTTC.

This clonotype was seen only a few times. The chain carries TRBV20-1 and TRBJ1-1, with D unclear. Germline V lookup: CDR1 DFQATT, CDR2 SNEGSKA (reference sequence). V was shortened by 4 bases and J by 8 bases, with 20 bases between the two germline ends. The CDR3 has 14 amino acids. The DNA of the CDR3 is TGCAGTGCTATTCAAGGCAGCGGGCCGAGGGAAGCTTTCTTT. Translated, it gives CSAIQGSGPREAFF.

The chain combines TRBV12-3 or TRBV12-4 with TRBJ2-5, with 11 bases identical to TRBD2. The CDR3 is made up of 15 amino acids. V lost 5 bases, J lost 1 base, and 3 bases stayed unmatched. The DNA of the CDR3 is TGTGCCAGCAGTCGGACTAGCGGGTTCCAAGAGACCCAGTACTTC. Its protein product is CASSRTSGFQETQYF.

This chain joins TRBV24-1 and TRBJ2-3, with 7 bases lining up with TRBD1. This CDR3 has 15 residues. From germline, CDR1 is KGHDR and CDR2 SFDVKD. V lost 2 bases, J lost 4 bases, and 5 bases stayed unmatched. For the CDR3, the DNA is TGTGCCACCAGTGATTCGAGGGGGCTCGCAGATACGCAGTATTTT. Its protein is CATSDSRGLADTQYF.

This CDR3 is CASSYGASNQPQHF. The CDR3 nucleotides read TGTGCCAGCAGTTACGGGGCTAGCAATCAGCCCCAGCATTTT. The chain couples TRBV6-2 or TRBV6-3 to TRBJ1-5; weak D call: TRBD1 (5 bases). The germline V gene encodes CDR1 MNHEY and CDR2 SVGEGT. The CDR3 contains 14 residues. Trimming cost V 2 bases and J 0 bases, with 5 bases left between them.

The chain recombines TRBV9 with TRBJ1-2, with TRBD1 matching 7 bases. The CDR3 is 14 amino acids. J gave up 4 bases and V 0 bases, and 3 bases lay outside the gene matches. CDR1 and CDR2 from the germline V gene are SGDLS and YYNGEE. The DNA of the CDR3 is TGTGCCAGCAGCGTAGACAGGGGCGGCTATGGCTACACCTTC. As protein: CASSVDRGGYGYTF.

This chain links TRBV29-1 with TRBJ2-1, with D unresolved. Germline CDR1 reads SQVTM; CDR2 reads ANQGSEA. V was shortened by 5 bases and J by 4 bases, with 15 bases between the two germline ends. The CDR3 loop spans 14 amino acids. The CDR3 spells CSVIWVAYYNEQFF. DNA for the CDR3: TGCAGCGTTATTTGGGTCGCTTATTACAATGAGCAGTTCTTC.

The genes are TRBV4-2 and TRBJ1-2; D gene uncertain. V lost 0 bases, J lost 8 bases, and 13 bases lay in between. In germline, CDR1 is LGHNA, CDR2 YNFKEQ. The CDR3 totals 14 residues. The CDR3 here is CASSQDIGLPGYTF. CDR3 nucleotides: TGTGCCAGCAGCCAAGATATTGGCCTCCCCGGCTACACCTTC.

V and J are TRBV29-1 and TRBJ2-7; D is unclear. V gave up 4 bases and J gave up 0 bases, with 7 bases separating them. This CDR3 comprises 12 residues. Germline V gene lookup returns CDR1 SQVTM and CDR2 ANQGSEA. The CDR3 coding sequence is TGCAGCGTTGGGGCACACTCCTACGAGCAGTACTTC. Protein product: CSVGAHSYEQYF.

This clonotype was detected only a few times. The CDR3 nucleotides read TGTGCCAGCAGTGGGACAGGTAGCAATCAGCCCCAGCATTTT. Protein product: CASSGTGSNQPQHF. The chain links TRBV5-6 to TRBJ1-5, with TRBD1 matching over 8 bases. Unmatched junction bases numbered 1, after V lost 5 bases and J lost 0 bases. This CDR3 has 14 amino acids. Germline loops: CDR1 SGHDT, CDR2 YYEEEE.

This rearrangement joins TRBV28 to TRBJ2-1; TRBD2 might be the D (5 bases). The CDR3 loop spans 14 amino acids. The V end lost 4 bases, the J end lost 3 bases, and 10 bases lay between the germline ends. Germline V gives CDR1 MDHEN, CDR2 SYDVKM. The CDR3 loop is CASSSGGLYNEQFF. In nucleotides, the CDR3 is TGTGCCAGCAGTTCGGGCGGGCTCTACAATGAGCAGTTCTTC.

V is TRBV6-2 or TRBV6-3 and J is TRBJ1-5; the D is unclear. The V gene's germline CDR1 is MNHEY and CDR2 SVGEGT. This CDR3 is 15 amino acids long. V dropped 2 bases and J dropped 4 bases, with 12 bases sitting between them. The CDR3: CASSYREVGNQPQHF. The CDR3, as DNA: TGTGCCAGCAGTTACCGGGAGGTGGGGAATCAGCCCCAGCATTTT.

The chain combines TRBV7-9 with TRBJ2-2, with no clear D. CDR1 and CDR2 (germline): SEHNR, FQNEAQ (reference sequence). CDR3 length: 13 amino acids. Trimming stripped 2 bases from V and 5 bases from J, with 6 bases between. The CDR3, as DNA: TGTGCCAGCAGCTTAATGGAGACCGGGGAGCTGTTTTTT. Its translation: CASSLMETGELFF.

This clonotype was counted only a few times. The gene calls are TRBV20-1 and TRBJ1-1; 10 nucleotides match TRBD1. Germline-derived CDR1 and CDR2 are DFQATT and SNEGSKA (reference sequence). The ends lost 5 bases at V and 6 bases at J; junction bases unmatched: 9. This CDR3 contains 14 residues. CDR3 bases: TGCAGTGCTTCCCGACAGGGGGCAATACCTGAAGCTTTCTTT. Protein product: CSASRQGAIPEAFF.

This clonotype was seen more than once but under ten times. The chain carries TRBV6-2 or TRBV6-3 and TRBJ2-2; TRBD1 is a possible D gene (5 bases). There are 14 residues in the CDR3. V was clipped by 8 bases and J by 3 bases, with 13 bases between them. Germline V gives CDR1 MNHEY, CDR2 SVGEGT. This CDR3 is CASGLGRDTGELFF. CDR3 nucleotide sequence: TGTGCCAGCGGCTTGGGCAGGGACACCGGGGAGCTGTTTTTT.